What follows are 17 T cell receptor beta chains derived from one specimen sequenced in a study of T cell repertoires in aging, cancer and after chemotherapy. The template was genomic DNA from peripheral blood, not RNA. Rearranged V-D-J TRB sequences were amplified with a mixed TRB-A/B primer pool. Via MiXCR, TCRdb re-called the multiplex PCR reads, giving one row per CDR3 protein. This table has 1,500 to 2,000 distinct CDR3 sequences, 32% appearing once. The sequencing sample was made of blood. These receptors were collected from a human donor with a blood cancer.

This clonotype showed up just a few times. The V call is TRBV5-5, the J call TRBJ2-1; 7 bases line up with TRBD2. Germline values: CDR1 SGHKS, CDR2 YYEKEE (reference sequence). The length of the CDR3 is 14 residues. Germline trimming cut 4 bases from V and 5 bases from J; bases unmatched to any gene: 6. The chain's CDR3 is CASSDVGTNNEQFF. DNA for the CDR3: TGTGCCAGCAGCGATGTCGGGACTAACAATGAGCAGTTCTTC. Full variable domain (outside the CDR3, taken from reference TRBV5-5 and TRBJ2-1): DAGVTQSPTHLIKTRGQQVTLRCSPISGHKSVSWYQQVLGQGPQFIFQYYEKEERGRGNFPDRFSARQFPNYSSELNVNALLLGDSALYLCASSDVGTNNEQFFGPGTRLTVL.

This clonotype showed up just a few times. The genes are TRBV11-1 and TRBJ2-3, with D possibly being TRBD2 (5 bases). Germline V gene sequence: CDR1 SGHAT, CDR2 FQDESV (reference sequence). V dropped 2 bases and J dropped 2 bases, with 11 bases sitting between them. The CDR3 sequence is 15 residues long. The chain's CDR3 is CASSLSRAFTDTQYF. For the CDR3, the DNA is TGTGCCAGCAGCTTATCGAGGGCCTTCACAGATACGCAGTATTTT.

This clonotype was seen a few times. This chain links TRBV7-2 with TRBJ2-7; no clear D gene. The CDR3 sequence is 12 residues long. Germline V gene lookup returns CDR1 SGHTA and CDR2 FQGNSA. V lost 5 bases and J lost 5, with 10 bases in between. The CDR3 DNA follows: TGTGCCAGCAGCCCCCCTCTCGACGAGCAGTACTTC. Amino acids: CASSPPLDEQYF.

Within the sample, this clonotype is medium-sized. The chain carries TRBV6-1 and TRBJ2-7; 12 bases fit TRBD2. V dropped 4 bases and J dropped 4; count of bases not matched to a gene: 2. CDR3 length: 14 residues. Germline CDR1 is MNHNS and CDR2 is SASEGT. The CDR3 protein is CASSGTSGVYEQYF. The CDR3 nucleotides read TGTGCCAGCAGTGGGACTAGCGGGGTTTACGAGCAGTACTTC.

The V gene is TRBV19, the J gene TRBJ2-1, with a possible D match to TRBD2 (5 bases). The germline V gene has CDR1 LNHDA and CDR2 SQIVND (reference sequence). Trimming shortened V by 5 bases and J by 6 bases, and 14 bases separated the two germline ends. This CDR3 is 14 amino acids long. CDR3 coding DNA: TGTGCCAGTAGTGGATCTAGGGAGCCCAATGAGCAGTTCTTC. Translation gives CASSGSREPNEQFF.

The table lists this clonotype with a few counts. The V gene is TRBV6-5, the J gene TRBJ1-2; D uncertain. This CDR3 region has 14 residues. V was shortened by 2 bases and J by 1 base, with 8 bases between the two germline ends. Germline V gene data show CDR1 as MNHEY and CDR2 as SVGAGI. This CDR3 reads CASSYDGDNYGYTF. CDR3 nucleotide sequence: TGTGCCAGCAGTTACGACGGAGATAACTATGGCTACACCTTC.

CDR3 bases: TGTGCCATCAGCTTGGACCCCACAGGGGGAGTCCACGAGCAGTACTTC. Its translation is CAISLDPTGGVHEQYF. The rearrangement uses TRBV19 and TRBJ2-7; 8 bases line up with TRBD1. This CDR3 comprises 16 residues. Germline V gene data show CDR1 as LNHDA and CDR2 as SQIVND (reference sequence). V gave up 10 bases and J gave up 5 bases; unmatched junction bases: 19.

This clonotype was counted only a few times. V and J are TRBV5-1 and TRBJ1-2, with D perhaps TRBD1 (5 bases). CDR1 SGHRS and CDR2 YFSETQ come from the germline V gene. V was shortened by 0 bases and J by 4 bases, with 13 bases between the two germline ends. This CDR3 comprises 15 residues. In DNA, the CDR3 is TGCGCCAGCAGCTTGGAACAGGATTGGGCCTATGGCTACACCTTC. It encodes CASSLEQDWAYGYTF.

This clonotype was observed a few times. The chain couples TRBV6-1 to TRBJ1-1; tentative D call: TRBD1 (6 bases). The germline V and J ends were trimmed by 7 bases and 1 base, with 16 bases remaining between them. Germline CDR1 reads MNHNS; CDR2 reads SASEGT. The CDR3 extends over 15 amino acids. The CDR3 nucleotides are TGTGCCAGCATTGATCCGGGACACCGGAACACTGAAGCTTTCTTT. As protein: CASIDPGHRNTEAFF.

The chain uses TRBV6-6 and TRBJ1-3; D possibly corresponds to TRBD1 (5 bases). Per the germline V gene, CDR1 is MNHNY and CDR2 is SVGAGI (reference sequence). Trimming removed 4 bases at V and 0 bases at J, with 13 bases between. The CDR3 is 16 amino acids. The CDR3 DNA follows: TGTGCCAGCAGTTCATCCGGGACGCTCTCTGGAAACACCATATATTTT. This gives the protein CASSSSGTLSGNTIYF.

This clonotype has more than one count but fewer than ten. The chain couples TRBV19 to TRBJ1-5; 7 positions agree with TRBD1. With 5 bases clipped from V and 5 bases from J, the junction kept 21 bases outside the gene matches. The CDR3 contains 19 residues. Germline loops: CDR1 LNHDA, CDR2 SQIVND (reference sequence). CDR3 in DNA: TGTGCCAGTAGTCCAAGGAGGGGGACAGCAACCCGGGTAGATCAGCCCCAGCATTTT. It specifies CASSPRRGTATRVDQPQHF. The whole variable domain, filled in from reference TRBV19 and TRBJ1-5, reads DGGITQSPKYLFRKEGQNVTLSCEQNLNHDAMYWYRQDPGQGLRLIYYSQIVNDFQKGDIAEGYSVSREKKESFPLTVTSAQKNPTAFYLCASSPRRGTATRVDQPQHFGDGTRLSIL.

Points on this clonotype: Since a much larger clone is just one base distant, this may be a read error. The gene calls are TRBV10-3 and TRBJ2-7; 7 nucleotides line up with TRBD1. J lost 2 bases, V lost 3 bases, and 4 bases had no gene match. CDR1 and CDR2 from the germline V gene are ENHRY and SYGVKD. The CDR3 extends over 14 amino acids. The CDR3 protein is CAISEHDRAYEQYF. Here the CDR3 DNA reads TGTGCCATCAGTGAACACGACAGGGCCTACGAGCAGTACTTC.

This clonotype was recorded a few times. The rearrangement uses TRBV6-4 and TRBJ2-7; 8 bases are a match to TRBD1. Germline CDR1 is MRHNA and CDR2 is SNTAGT. With 6 bases clipped from V and 5 bases from J, the junction kept 15 bases outside the gene matches. CDR3 length: 16 residues. The CDR3 DNA reads TGTGCCAGCAGGCGGTCCTCGGACAGGGTGGGGAACGAGCAGTACTTC. Protein product: CASRRSSDRVGNEQYF.

The chain carries TRBV27 and TRBJ2-7; D ambiguous. V was cut by 4 bases and J by 0 bases, with 16 bases left in between. From germline, CDR1 is MNHEY and CDR2 SMNVEV (reference sequence). The length of the CDR3 is 16 residues. The CDR3 region is CASSYGLMERSYEQYF. The CDR3 DNA is TGTGCCAGCAGTTACGGTTTGATGGAGCGCTCCTACGAGCAGTACTTC.

By share of the sample, this clonotype is medium-sized (0.01 to 0.1%). This chain uses TRBV6-5 with TRBJ2-3; 11 positions match TRBD2. This CDR3 spans 14 amino acids. Germline-derived CDR1 and CDR2 are MNHEY and SVGAGI. J gave up 3 bases and V 10 bases, and 6 bases lay outside the gene matches. The CDR3 spells CATQRLAGTDTQYF. The DNA of the CDR3 is TGTGCCACTCAGAGACTAGCGGGGACAGATACGCAGTATTTT.

This clonotype was seen more than once but under ten times. The rearrangement links TRBV19 to TRBJ2-1, with TRBD1 matching 9 bases. The germline CDR1 and CDR2 sequences are LNHDA and SQIVND (reference sequence). CDR3 length: 16 residues. Losses at the gene ends were 5 bases for V and 7 bases for J; bases not matched to a gene: 12. The CDR3 DNA reads as TGTGCCAGTAGTTGGCGGGACAGGGAGGCTAGGAATGAGCAGTTCTTC. As protein: CASSWRDREARNEQFF.

Comments on this clonotype: A much larger clone differs from this one at a single base, so this may be a read error. The chain uses TRBV6-5 and TRBJ2-7, with D possibly called TRBD1 or TRBD2 (5 bases each). V was cut by 9 bases and J by 7 bases, with 19 bases left in between. This CDR3 region has 13 residues. Germline lookup yields CDR1 MNHEY and CDR2 SVGAGI. Written as DNA, the CDR3 is TGTGCCAGAACCCTGCAGGGTTCGGGAGAGCAGTACTTC. Translation gives CARTLQGSGEQYF.